These 28 T cell receptor beta chains originate from one sample sequenced in a study of cytomegalovirus exposure and HLA in healthy donors. The data were produced by immunoSEQ multiplex PCR, yet TCRdb's version contains in-frame clones alone and is incomplete. The repertoire holds roughly 130,000 clones, with about 88% as singletons. Sequences were obtained from PBMCs. Every receptor here comes from a man aged 25 to 40 in good health and CMV-seronegative.

V usage is TRBV15 and J usage is TRBJ2-5; 8 bases are shared with TRBD2. Germline CDR1 LNHNV, CDR2 YYDKDF (reference sequence). V shed 5 bases, J shed 2 bases, and the junction held 7 bases outside the gene matches. The CDR3 sequence is 15 residues long. CDR3 loop: CATSYITGGQETQYF. CDR3 in DNA: TGTGCCACCAGCTATATTACGGGGGGGCAAGAGACCCAGTACTTC.

The J gene is TRBJ2-1, the V gene TRBV12-5, with 7 bases lining up with TRBD2. Germline V gene lookup returns CDR1 LGHNT and CDR2 FRNRAP. This CDR3 comprises 16 residues. V dropped 6 bases and J dropped 0; count of bases not matched to a gene: 8. The CDR3 sequence: CASGSPSGGSYNEQFF. CDR3 sequence (DNA): TGTGCTAGTGGCTCACCTAGCGGAGGCTCCTACAATGAGCAGTTCTTC. The complete variable domain, with remaining parts taken from reference TRBV12-5 and TRBJ2-1, reads DARVTQTPRHKVTEMGQEVTMRCQPILGHNTVFWYRQTMMQGLELLAYFRNRAPLDDSGMPKDRFSAEMPDATLATLKIQPSEPRDSAVYFCASGSPSGGSYNEQFFGPGTRLTVL.

The CDR3 DNA is TGTGCCAGCAGCTGGATACGTCGGGGTCTTTACGAGCAGTACTTC. This gives the protein CASSWIRRGLYEQYF. The chain joins TRBV11-2 to TRBJ2-7; D possibly corresponds to TRBD2 (5 bases). V lost 4 bases and J lost 4, with 17 bases in between. The CDR3 runs 15 residues. The germline V gene encodes CDR1 SGHAT and CDR2 FQNNGV.

The chain employs TRBV7-7 and TRBJ2-1; 9 nucleotides align to TRBD2. The CDR3 covers 14 residues. CDR1 is SSHAT, CDR2 FNYEAQ, per germline (reference sequence). J gave up 7 bases and V 7 bases, and 8 bases lay outside the gene matches. The CDR3 bases are TGTGCCAGCACGAGACTAGCGGATGGTAATGAGCAGTTCTTC. It codes for CASTRLADGNEQFF.

The chain carries TRBV5-6 and TRBJ2-3; 10 positions agree with TRBD2. In germline, CDR1 is SGHDT, CDR2 YYEEEE. The CDR3 is 15 amino acids. J lost 8 bases, V lost 4 bases, and 10 bases had no gene match. This CDR3 reads CASSPAVASGSTQYF. CDR3 sequence (DNA): TGTGCCAGCAGCCCCGCGGTCGCTAGCGGGAGTACGCAGTATTTT.

The chain is built from TRBV11-2 and TRBJ1-1; weak D call: TRBD1 (5 bases). CDR1 and CDR2 (germline): SGHAT, FQNNGV. The CDR3 covers 18 residues. With 4 bases removed from V and 0 bases from J, the gap between germline ends came to 21 bases. CDR3 in DNA: TGTGCCAGCAGCTCGTCCGTTTGGGGGAGGTTCTTGAACACTGAAGCTTTCTTT. Translated, it gives CASSSSVWGRFLNTEAFF. The full variable domain, in which reference TRBV11-2 and TRBJ1-1 provide the parts outside the CDR3, is EAGVAQSPRYKIIEKRQSVAFWCNPISGHATLYWYQQILGQGPKLLIQFQNNGVVDDSQLPKDRFSAERLKGVDSTLKIQPAKLEDSAVYLCASSSSVWGRFLNTEAFFGQGTRLTVV.

The chain links TRBV29-1 to TRBJ2-7; 7 bases are shared with TRBD1. This CDR3 contains 13 residues. CDR1 and CDR2 from the germline V gene are SQVTM and ANQGSEA. Trimming removed 4 bases from V and 0 bases from J; junction bases left unmatched: 3. The CDR3 loop reads CSVVGTVSYEQYF. Here the CDR3 DNA reads TGCAGCGTTGTAGGGACAGTCTCCTACGAGCAGTACTTC.

This clone has just one count. In DNA form, the CDR3 reads TGTGCCATCAGTGAGTCGGGGACAAGAAATCAGCCCCAGCATTTT. Translation gives CAISESGTRNQPQHF. The chain uses TRBV10-3 and TRBJ1-5, with D perhaps TRBD1 (6 bases). V shed 0 bases and J shed 4 bases, with 10 bases lying between them. The CDR3 runs to 15 residues. Germline lookup yields CDR1 ENHRY and CDR2 SYGVKD.

V and J are TRBV7-9 and TRBJ1-2; a weak D match, TRBD1 (6 bases). Per the germline V gene, CDR1 is SEHNR and CDR2 is FQNEAQ (reference sequence). CDR3 size: 14 residues. V was clipped by 8 bases and J by 6 bases, with 19 bases between them. The CDR3: CASPEEQGMNGYTF. The CDR3, as DNA: TGTGCCAGCCCGGAAGAACAGGGTATGAATGGCTACACCTTC.

The chain has TRBV5-1 and TRBJ2-2, with 7 bases identical to TRBD2. Trimming took 4 bases from V and 3 from J; bases not matched to a gene: 0. This CDR3 is 13 amino acids long. In germline, CDR1 is SGHRS, CDR2 YFSETQ. CDR3 residues: CASSRGDTGELFF. CDR3 bases: TGCGCCAGCAGCCGGGGGGACACCGGGGAGCTGTTTTTT.

This chain connects TRBV5-1 to TRBJ2-1, with 8 bases that match TRBD2. CDR1 and CDR2 from the germline V gene are SGHRS and YFSETQ. CDR3 length: 13 amino acids. Losses at the gene ends were 9 bases for V and 5 bases for J; bases not matched to a gene: 7. The CDR3 region has the DNA TGCGCCACCTCTGCGGGAGGCCACAATGAGCAGTTCTTC. It specifies CATSAGGHNEQFF.

The chain joins TRBV18 to TRBJ2-5; TRBD1 agrees at 7 bases. V dropped 6 bases and J dropped 5; count of bases not matched to a gene: 9. The CDR3 consists of 14 residues. In germline, CDR1 is KGHSH, CDR2 LQKENI. CDR3 in DNA: TGTGCCAGCTCCATAGCCGGGACAGCGGAGACCCAGTACTTC. Translation gives CASSIAGTAETQYF.

The V gene is TRBV7-8, the J gene TRBJ1-5; the D gene is possibly TRBD1 (6 bases). V was trimmed by 1 base and J by 4 bases, leaving 17 bases between them. Germline loops: CDR1 SGHVS, CDR2 FQNEAQ. The CDR3 runs to 17 residues. The CDR3 loop reads CASSLGWSDRTNQPQHF. The CDR3 region has the DNA TGTGCCAGCAGCTTAGGTTGGTCGGACAGAACAAATCAGCCCCAGCATTTT.

The V and J genes are TRBV19 and TRBJ1-6; no clear D. The CDR3 is 13 amino acids. V was shortened by 3 bases and J by 3 bases, with 3 bases between the two germline ends. Germline CDR1 reads LNHDA; CDR2 reads SQIVND (reference sequence). CDR3 coding DNA: TGTGCCAGTAGTATCCGCTATAATTCACCCCTCCACTTT. This gives the protein CASSIRYNSPLHF. The full variable domain, in which reference TRBV19 and TRBJ1-6 provide the parts outside the CDR3, is DGGITQSPKYLFRKEGQNVTLSCEQNLNHDAMYWYRQDPGQGLRLIYYSQIVNDFQKGDIAEGYSVSREKKESFPLTVTSAQKNPTAFYLCASSIRYNSPLHFGNGTRLTVT.

The CDR3 loop is CASSATSGSKEQFF. CDR3 in DNA: TGCGCCAGCAGCGCGACTAGCGGGAGTAAAGAGCAGTTCTTC. The chain couples TRBV5-1 to TRBJ2-1; 12 bases map to TRBD2. V trimming: 4 bases; J trimming: 10 bases; junction bases outside the gene matches: 6. The germline CDR1 and CDR2 sequences are SGHRS and YFSETQ. The CDR3 has 14 residues.

This clone was detected once. The V call is TRBV4-3, the J call TRBJ1-2; 7 bases agree with TRBD1. The CDR3 has 16 residues. Losses at the gene ends were 2 bases for V and 2 bases for J; bases not matched to a gene: 8. The germline gives CDR1 LGHNA, CDR2 YSLEER. In nucleotides, the CDR3 is TGCGCCAGCAGCCAACACCGACAGGGTTCGAACTATGGCTACACCTTC. This encodes CASSQHRQGSNYGYTF.

The V and J genes are TRBV10-1 and TRBJ1-1, with D maybe TRBD1 (5 bases). From germline, CDR1 is WNHNN and CDR2 SYGVQD (reference sequence). The V and J ends lost 4 bases and 5 bases respectively, with 8 bases between them. This CDR3 region has 12 residues. CDR3 region: CASSAGGTEAFF. CDR3 DNA sequence: TGCGCCAGCAGTGCCGGGGGAACTGAAGCTTTCTTT.

This clone was detected only a few times. One end of the junction is discordant with germline, which a read error may explain. The chain employs TRBV15 and TRBJ1-3; 7 positions match TRBD1. The CDR3 is 14 residues long. The V gene's germline CDR1 is LNHNV and CDR2 YYDKDF (reference sequence). The CDR3 nucleotides read TGTGCCACCAGCCGAGATTACGTAGGGGGCGACATATATTTT. This sequence encodes CATSRDYVGGDIYF. The whole variable domain, remainder taken from reference TRBV15 and TRBJ1-3, is DAMVIQNPRYQVTQFGKPVTLSCSQTLNHNVMYWYQQKSSQAPKLLFHYYDKDFNNEADTPDNFQSRRPNTSFCFLDIRSPGLGDTAMYLCATSRDYVGGDIYFGEGSWLTVV.

The V and J genes are TRBV11-2 and TRBJ2-2, with 7 nucleotides matching TRBD1. CDR1 is SGHAT, CDR2 FQNNGV, per germline. After removal of 5 bases from V and 5 bases from J, the junction contained 8 bases not matched to a gene. The CDR3 has 15 amino acids. CDR3 amino acids: CASSKGQRVTGELFF. The CDR3 DNA is TGTGCCAGCAGCAAGGGACAGCGAGTTACCGGGGAGCTGTTTTTT.

V gene TRBV2 combines with J gene TRBJ2-3; D not resolved. Deletions cut 3 bases from V and 3 bases from J, with 7 bases between. The CDR3 sequence is 13 residues long. Germline CDR1 and CDR2: SNHLY and FYNNEI. The DNA for the CDR3 is TGTGCCAGCAGTGATTTACGGACAGATACGCAGTATTTT. As protein: CASSDLRTDTQYF.

V gene TRBV12-5 combines with J gene TRBJ1-4; D is undetermined. The CDR3 contains 13 residues. CDR1 LGHNT and CDR2 FRNRAP come from the germline V gene. V was shortened by 5 bases and J by 0 bases, with 4 bases between the two germline ends. The CDR3 bases are TGTGCTAGTGGTCTTTCAACTAATGAAAAACTGTTTTTT. Translation gives CASGLSTNEKLFF.

The genes are TRBV18 and TRBJ2-7; D is unclear. Germline V gives CDR1 KGHSH, CDR2 LQKENI. The ends were cut back, 3 bases at V and 0 bases at J, with 12 bases in the middle. The CDR3 is 15 amino acids. The CDR3 protein is CASSPSPQYSYEQYF. The DNA of the CDR3 is TGTGCCAGCTCACCTTCCCCCCAGTACTCCTACGAGCAGTACTTC.

The chain recombines TRBV7-9 with TRBJ2-7; possible D gene TRBD1, 6 bases. The CDR3 spans 14 residues. Looked up from germline, CDR1 is SEHNR and CDR2 is FQNEAQ (reference sequence). V lost 5 bases, J lost 1 base, and 12 bases lay in between. This CDR3 is CASSTGQGSYEQYF. For the CDR3, the DNA is TGTGCCAGCAGCACGGGCCAGGGGTCCTACGAGCAGTACTTC. Filled out from reference TRBV7-9 and TRBJ2-7, the complete variable domain reads DTGVSQNPRHKITKRGQNVTFRCDPISEHNRLYWYRQTLGQGPEFLTYFQNEAQLEKSRLLSDRFSAERPKGSFSTLEIQRTEQGDSAMYLCASSTGQGSYEQYFGPGTRLTVT.

As to this clone: Germline is not matched at one junction end, which may reflect a read error. The chain couples TRBV10-3 to TRBJ1-4, with D maybe TRBD1 (5 bases). Germline loops: CDR1 ENHRY, CDR2 SYGVKD. This CDR3 spans 13 amino acids. CDR3 in amino acids: CAISGQGLEKLFF. The CDR3 DNA follows: TGTGCCATTAGTGGGCAGGGCCTAGAAAAACTGTTTTTT.

The CDR3 is CASSLDRPTDTQYF. The CDR3 DNA reads as TGTGCCAGCAGTTTAGACAGACCCACAGATACGCAGTATTTT. This chain links TRBV27 with TRBJ2-3; D possibly corresponds to TRBD1 (5 bases). CDR1 is MNHEY and CDR2 is SMNVEV in the germline V gene (reference sequence). The CDR3 sequence is 14 residues long. With 2 bases removed from V and 2 bases from J, the gap between germline ends came to 8 bases.

The chain links TRBV27 to TRBJ2-7; no reliable D call. Germline values: CDR1 MNHEY, CDR2 SMNVEV (reference sequence). Deletions cut 3 bases from V and 6 bases from J, with 6 bases between. CDR3 length equals 11 residues. The chain's CDR3 is CASSFESEQYF. CDR3 DNA sequence: TGTGCCAGCAGTTTTGAGAGCGAGCAGTACTTC.

As DNA, the CDR3 is TGTGCCAGCAGACAAACCGGGACAGGGCGTCAGCCCCAGCATTTT. It codes for CASRQTGTGRQPQHF. This chain connects TRBV6-5 to TRBJ1-5, with 9 nucleotides matching TRBD1. Germline CDR1 is MNHEY and CDR2 is SVGAGI. J gave up 6 bases and V 6 bases, and 9 bases lay outside the gene matches. There are 15 residues in the CDR3.

The J gene is TRBJ2-1, the V gene TRBV7-2, with a weak D call TRBD2 (6 bases). This CDR3 contains 15 residues. Between the trimmed V and J ends, which lost 2 bases and 6 bases, there was a span of 14 bases. CDR1 and CDR2 from the germline V gene are SGHTA and FQGNSA. The CDR3 region is CASSLKGASANEQFF. CDR3 DNA: TGTGCCAGCAGCTTAAAGGGTGCTAGCGCCAATGAGCAGTTCTTC.